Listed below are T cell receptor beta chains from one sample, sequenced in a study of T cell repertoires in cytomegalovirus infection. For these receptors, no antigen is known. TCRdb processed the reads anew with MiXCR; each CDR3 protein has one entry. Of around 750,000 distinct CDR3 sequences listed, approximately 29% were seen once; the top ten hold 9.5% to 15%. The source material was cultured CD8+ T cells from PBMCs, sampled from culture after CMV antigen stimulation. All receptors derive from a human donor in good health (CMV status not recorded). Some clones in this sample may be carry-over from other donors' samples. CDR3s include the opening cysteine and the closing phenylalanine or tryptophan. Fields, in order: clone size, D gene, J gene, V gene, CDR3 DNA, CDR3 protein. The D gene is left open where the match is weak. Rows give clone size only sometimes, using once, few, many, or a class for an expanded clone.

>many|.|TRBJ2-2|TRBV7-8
TGTGCCAGCAGCTTGTTCGGACAGACGAACACCGGGGAGCTGTTTTTT
CASSLFGQTNTGELFF
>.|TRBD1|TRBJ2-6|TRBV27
TGTGCCAGCGGCTGGGACAGGGACTCTGGGGCCAACGTCCTGACTTTC
CASGWDRDSGANVLTF
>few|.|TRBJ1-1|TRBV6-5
TGTGCCAGCAGTTACTCTGGGAACATGAACACTGAAGCTTTCTTT
CASSYSGNMNTEAFF
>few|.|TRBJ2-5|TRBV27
TGTGCCAGCAGCCCCCCCTCCGGAGCGCCCTTACAAGAGACCCAGTACTTC
CASSPPSGAPLQETQYF
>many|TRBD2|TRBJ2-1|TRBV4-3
TGCGCCAGCAGCCAGTGGGGCCTAGCGGGCCCGCCATTGACAGATGAGCAGTTCTTC
CASSQWGLAGPPLTDEQFF
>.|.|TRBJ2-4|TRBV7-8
TGTGCCAGCAGCTTAGTCCGGGCGATGAGACGAGACGAAAACATTCAGTACTTC
CASSLVRAMRRDENIQYF
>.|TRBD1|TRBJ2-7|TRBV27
TGTGCCAGCAGTTTCGGACAGGGAAACTACGAGCAGTACTTC
CASSFGQGNYEQYF
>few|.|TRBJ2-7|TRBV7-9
TGTGCCAGCAGCCTAATACCCCCGACCTTAGGGTGCGAGCAGTACTTC
CASSLIPPTLGCEQYF
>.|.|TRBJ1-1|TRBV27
TGTGCCAGCAGTTGGGACTCCGCAAACACTGAAGCTTTCTTT
CASSWDSANTEAFF
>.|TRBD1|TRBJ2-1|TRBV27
TGTGCCAGCAGTTTATTGGGACAGGGGCTTCCCCTCAACAATGAGCAGTTCTTC
CASSLLGQGLPLNNEQFF
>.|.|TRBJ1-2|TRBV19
TGTGCCAGTAGTATAGGAGAGGGCAGAAACTACTATGGCTACACCTTC
CASSIGEGRNYYGYTF
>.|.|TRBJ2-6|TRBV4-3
TGCGCCAGCAGCCATTTGAACCGAGGGCCCGAGGACTCTGGGGCCAACGTCCTGACTTTC
CASSHLNRGPEDSGANVLTF
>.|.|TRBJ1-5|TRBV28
TGTGCCAGCAGTTTTTCGGGGGCGAGCAATCAGCCCCAGCATTTT
CASSFSGASNQPQHF
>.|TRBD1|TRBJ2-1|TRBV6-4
TGTGCCAGCGGGCGAGGGACAGGGGAGTACAATGAGCAGTTCTTC
CASGRGTGEYNEQFF
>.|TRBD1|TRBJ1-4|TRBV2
TGTGCCAGCAGTGAAAGGGGGCGTAATGAAAAACTGTTTTTT
CASSERGRNEKLFF
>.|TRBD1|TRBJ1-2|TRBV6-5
TGTGCCAGCAGTTCCGCAGGGGGATATGGCTACACCTTC
CASSSAGGYGYTF
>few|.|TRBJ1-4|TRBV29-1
TGCAGCGTTGCGGGTGCAACTAATGAAAAACTGTTTTTT
CSVAGATNEKLFF
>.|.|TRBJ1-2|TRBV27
TGTGCCAGCAGTTTATCGGTTGGGTATGGCTACACCTTC
CASSLSVGYGYTF
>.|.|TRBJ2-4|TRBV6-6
TGTGCCAGCAGTTACGCGAGACCGGGGGCTGAGTTAGCCAAAAACATTCAGTACTTC
CASSYARPGAELAKNIQYF
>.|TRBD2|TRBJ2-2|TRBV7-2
TGTGCCAGCAGCCTCCTTGGCCTACTAGCGGGGCACGGGGAGCTGTTTTTT
CASSLLGLLAGHGELFF
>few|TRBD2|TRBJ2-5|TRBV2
TGTGCCAGCGATACGATAGCGGGGTTGATAGAGACCCAGTACTTC
CASDTIAGLIETQYF
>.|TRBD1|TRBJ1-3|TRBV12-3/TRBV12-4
TGTGCCAGCAGTTTCGGGACAGCTATTTCTGGAAACACCATATATTTT
CASSFGTAISGNTIYF
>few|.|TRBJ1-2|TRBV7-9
TGTGCCAGCAGCCTCACGAACCCAACAAGATATGGCTACACCTTC
CASSLTNPTRYGYTF
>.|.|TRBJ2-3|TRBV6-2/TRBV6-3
TGTGCCAGCAATGATCTTCCGCCCGATACGCAGTATTTT
CASNDLPPDTQYF
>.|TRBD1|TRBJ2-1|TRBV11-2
TGTGCCAGCAGCTCTATTGGACAGGACTCCTACAATGAGCAGTTCTTC
CASSSIGQDSYNEQFF
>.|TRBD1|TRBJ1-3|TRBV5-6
TGTGCCAGCAGCCACCCGACAGGGGGAAACACCATATATTTT
CASSHPTGGNTIYF
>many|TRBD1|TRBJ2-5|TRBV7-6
TGTGCCAGCAGCTCCCGGACAGGGGGCTTAGAGACCCAGTACTTC
CASSSRTGGLETQYF